The rows below give T cell receptor beta chains drawn from one sample of a study of T-cell memory formation after mild COVID-19. MiXCR, applied by TCRdb to the 5' RACE reads, yields one record per CDR3 protein. The sample shows roughly 560,000 distinct CDR3 sequences, around 21% of them seen only once. The sequencing input was PBMCs or a T cell subset sorted from them (not recorded which). The receptors here all came from an adult woman who had mild COVID-19 (a few samples of this study predate the infection). Cell type and time point are not known. The CDR3 runs from the conserved cysteine through the conserved F or W. The D gene is left open where the match is weak. The size field is filled for only some rows; it gives once, few, many or a size class.

J	V	size	D	CDR3	DNA
TRBJ2-7	TRBV30	few	-	CACIKGRSYYEQYF	TGTGCCTGTATTAAGGGCAGAAGTTACTACGAGCAGTACTTC
TRBJ2-1	TRBV7-2	-	TRBD2	CASSPGTSGGPYNEQFF	TGTGCCAGCAGTCCAGGGACTAGCGGGGGCCCCTACAATGAGCAGTTCTTC
TRBJ2-1	TRBV5-1	few	-	CASSLEPLGDNEQFF	TGCGCCAGCAGCTTGGAGCCCTTGGGTGACAATGAGCAGTTCTTC
TRBJ1-5	TRBV24-1	-	TRBD1	CATSDPRTGYSNQPQHF	TGTGCCACCAGTGATCCTAGGACAGGGTATAGCAATCAGCCCCAGCATTTT
TRBJ1-1	TRBV20-1	-	TRBD1	CSAAGQGYTEAFF	TGCAGTGCGGCGGGACAGGGTTACACTGAAGCTTTCTTT
TRBJ1-5	TRBV5-4	-	-	CASSYDLNQPQHF	TGTGCCAGCAGCTATGACCTGAATCAGCCCCAGCATTTT
TRBJ2-1	TRBV5-1	-	-	CASSFGQHPDNEQFF	TGCGCCAGCAGCTTCGGCCAGCACCCAGACAATGAGCAGTTCTTC
TRBJ1-6	TRBV7-3	-	TRBD1	CASRCGPLDRERNNSPLHF	TGTGCCAGCAGATGCGGCCCTCTAGACAGGGAGAGGAATAATTCACCCCTCCACTTT
TRBJ1-1	TRBV12-3/TRBV12-4	-	-	CASSFPAKGGLFTEAFF	TGTGCCAGCAGTTTTCCAGCCAAGGGGGGACTCTTCACTGAAGCTTTCTTT
TRBJ2-7	TRBV5-6	-	TRBD1	CASSLGSQGANDEQYF	TGTGCCAGCAGCTTGGGATCCCAGGGGGCTAACGACGAGCAGTACTTC
TRBJ2-2	TRBV12-3/TRBV12-4	few	TRBD2	CASSHRGTSGVNTGELFF	TGTGCCAGCAGTCACAGGGGGACTAGCGGGGTGAACACCGGGGAGCTGTTTTTT
TRBJ2-1	TRBV7-3	-	TRBD2	CASSLSSGSQTEQFF	TGTGCCAGCAGTTTAAGTAGCGGGAGTCAGACTGAGCAGTTCTTC
TRBJ2-3	TRBV5-1	many	TRBD2	CASYLSGGTDTQYF	TGCGCCAGCTACCTTAGCGGGGGCACAGATACGCAGTATTTT